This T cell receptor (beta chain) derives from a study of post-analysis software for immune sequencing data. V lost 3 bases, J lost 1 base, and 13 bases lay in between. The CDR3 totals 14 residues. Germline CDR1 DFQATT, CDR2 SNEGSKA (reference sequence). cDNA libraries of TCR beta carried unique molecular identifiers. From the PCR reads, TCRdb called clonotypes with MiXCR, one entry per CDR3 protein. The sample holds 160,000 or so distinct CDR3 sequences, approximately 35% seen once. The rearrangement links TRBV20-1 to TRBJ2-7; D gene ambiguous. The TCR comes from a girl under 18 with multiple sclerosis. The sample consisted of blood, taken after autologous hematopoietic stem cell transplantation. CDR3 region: CSARIAADSYEQYF. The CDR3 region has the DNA TGCAGTGCTAGGATCGCGGCAGATTCCTACGAGCAGTACTTC.